The sequence of this TCR beta chain was determined in a study of Graves' ophthalmopathy and Graves' hyperthyroidism. This CDR3 has 16 amino acids. Germline-derived CDR1 and CDR2 are SGHNT and YENEEA. Trimming pared 2 bases from V and 7 bases from J, leaving 15 bases between. Enrolled hyperthyroidism patients had a new diagnosis, a duration under 2 months, and an age of 18 to 65. Clinicians diagnosed using symptoms, serum thyroxine, TRAb, thyroid ultrasound and orbital computed tomography. The authors amplified TCR beta CDR3 regions, and they did so from RNA transcripts for repertoire sequencing. HTBI primers were used in a first-round RT-PCR, which preceded a second-round multiplex PCR. TCRdb fed the multiplex PCR reads into MiXCR, producing one record per CDR3 protein. Of over a million distinct CDR3 sequences listed, about 38% are singletons. Study findings and constraints: Prediction of ophthalmopathy progression reached roughly 68% sensitivity and around 75% specificity.

This clonotype was seen a handful of times. What it recognizes is unknown. This clonotype was obtained from an adult man with Graves' hyperthyroidism. The sample was peripheral blood or thyroid tissue (not recorded which). The genes are TRBV11-3 and TRBJ1-6; perhaps TRBD1 as D (6 bases). The chain's CDR3 is CASSLNSDRTNSPLHF. CDR3 coding DNA: TGTGCCAGCAGCTTAAATTCTGACAGGACCAATTCACCCCTCCACTTT.